Sequencing of this T cell receptor (beta chain) was carried out in a study of cytomegalovirus exposure and HLA in healthy donors. As for the study in general: HLA-typed donors contributed some 87 million unique TCRs, which were held in an early data release. Of around 400 genotyped donors, 81% grouped in the Caucasian-associated ancestry cluster. Study results and caveats: In vitro data verified a few CMV-associated chains as specific for CMV antigens. It was about 150 TCR beta chains that were listed as cytomegalovirus-associated.

The CDR3 contains 14 residues. CDR1 is PRHDT and CDR2 is FYEKMQ in the germline V gene (reference sequence). Trimming stripped 3 bases from V and 5 bases from J, with 13 bases between. Concerning this clone itself: Its antigen is currently unknown.

Use of 60 Vbeta and 13 Jbeta primers characterized the PCR. TCRdb keeps only in-frame clones here, not all; method: immunoSEQ multiplex PCR. The table includes some 220,000 clones, roughly 78% detected once. The sequence was collected from a boy between 10 and 17 years old in good health and CMV-seronegative. The sample consisted of PBMCs. The chain joins TRBV13 to TRBJ1-1, with D tentatively TRBD1 (5 bases). The DNA of the CDR3 is TGTGCCAGCAGCTTCCTCTCCAAGGGGACTGAAGCTTTCTTT. Its translation is CASSFLSKGTEAFF.